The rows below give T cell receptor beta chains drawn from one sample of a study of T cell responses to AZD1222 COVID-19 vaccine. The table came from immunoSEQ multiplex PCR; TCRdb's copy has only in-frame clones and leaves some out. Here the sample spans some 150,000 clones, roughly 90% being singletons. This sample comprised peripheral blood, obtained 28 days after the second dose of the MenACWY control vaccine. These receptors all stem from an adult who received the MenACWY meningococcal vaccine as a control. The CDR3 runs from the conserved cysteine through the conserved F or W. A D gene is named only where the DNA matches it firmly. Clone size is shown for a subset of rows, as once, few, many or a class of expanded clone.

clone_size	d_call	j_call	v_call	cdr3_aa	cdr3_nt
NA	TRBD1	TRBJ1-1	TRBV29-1	CSVDTGGFTEAFF	TGCAGCGTTGACACAGGGGGCTTCACTGAAGCTTTCTTT
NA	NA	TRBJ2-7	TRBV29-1	CSVRHPGQDSYEQYF	TGCAGCGTTCGCCACCCGGGTCAGGACTCCTACGAGCAGTACTTC
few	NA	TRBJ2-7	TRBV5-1	CASRTEGDEQYF	TGCGCCAGCAGAACCGAGGGGGACGAGCAGTACTTC
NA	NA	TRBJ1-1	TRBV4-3	CASSQAGALRGEAFF	TGCGCCAGCAGCCAAGCCGGGGCCCTGAGGGGTGAAGCTTTCTTT
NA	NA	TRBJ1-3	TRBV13	CASTSWDTSGNTIYF	TGTGCCAGCACCTCTTGGGACACCTCTGGAAACACCATATATTTT
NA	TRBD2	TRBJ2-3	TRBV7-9	CASSLGLRGKGTDTQYF	TGTGCCAGCAGCTTAGGGTTGCGGGGGAAGGGCACAGATACGCAGTATTTT
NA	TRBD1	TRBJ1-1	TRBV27	CASSFLTPRQGNSEAFF	TGTGCCAGCAGTTTTTTGACCCCGAGACAGGGGAACTCTGAAGCTTTCTTT
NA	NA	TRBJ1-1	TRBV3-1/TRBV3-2	CASSQVAGTTEAFF	TGTGCCAGCAGCCAAGTAGCAGGGACCACTGAAGCTTTCTTT
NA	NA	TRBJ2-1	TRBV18	CASSPQSRVGEQFF	TGTGCCAGCTCACCACAGAGCAGGGTGGGTGAGCAGTTCTTC
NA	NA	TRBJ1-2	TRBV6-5	CASSNLGLLYGYTF	TGTGCCAGCAGTAACCTGGGACTTCTTTATGGCTACACCTTC
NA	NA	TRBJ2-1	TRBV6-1	CASSGGARTTFNEQFF	TGTGCCAGCAGTGGGGGGGCGAGAACGACTTTCAATGAGCAGTTCTTC
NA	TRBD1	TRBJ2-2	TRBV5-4	CASSLGTGLNTGELFF	TGTGCCAGCAGCTTGGGGACAGGGCTAAACACCGGGGAGCTGTTTTTT
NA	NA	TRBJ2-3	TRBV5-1	CASSLVGRGTDTQYF	TGCGCCAGCAGCTTGGTAGGCAGGGGCACAGATACGCAGTATTTT
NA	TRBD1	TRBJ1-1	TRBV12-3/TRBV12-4	CASAQGARTEAFF	TGTGCCAGCGCGCAGGGGGCGAGAACTGAAGCTTTCTTT
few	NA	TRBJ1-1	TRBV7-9	CASSFRDGLMNTEAFF	TGTGCCAGCAGCTTCCGGGACGGTCTAATGAACACTGAAGCTTTCTTT
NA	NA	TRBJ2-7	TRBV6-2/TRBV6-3	CASSLRRTAPRILTKLTYEQYF	TGTGCCAGCAGCCTACGAAGGACGGCACCCCGGATTTTGACAAAACTCACCTACGAGCAGTACTTC
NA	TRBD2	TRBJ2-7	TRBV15	CATSRAGLAYEQYF	TGTGCCACCAGCAGAGCGGGACTAGCGTACGAGCAGTACTTC
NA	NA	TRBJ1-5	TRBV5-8	CASSFGGDQPQHF	TGTGCCAGCAGCTTTGGGGGCGATCAGCCCCAGCATTTT
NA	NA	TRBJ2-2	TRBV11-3	CASSYRSGSNTGELFF	TGTGCCAGCAGCTACAGATCAGGGTCGAACACCGGGGAGCTGTTTTTT
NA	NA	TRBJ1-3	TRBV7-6	CASSSSMSSGNTIYF	TGTGCCAGCAGCTCTAGCATGAGCTCTGGAAACACCATATATTTT
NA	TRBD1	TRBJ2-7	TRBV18	CASSGGQGVTYEQYF	TGTGCCAGCTCAGGGGGACAGGGGGTTACCTACGAGCAGTACTTC
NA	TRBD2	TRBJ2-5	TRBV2	CASKTGTSGGAGKETQYF	TGTGCCAGCAAAACCGGGACTAGCGGGGGCGCCGGGAAAGAGACCCAGTACTTC
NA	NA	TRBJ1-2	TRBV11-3	CASTTSGQGYGYTF	TGTGCCAGCACCACCTCGGGGCAGGGCTATGGCTACACCTTC
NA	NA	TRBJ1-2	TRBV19	CASLRGAGSYGYTF	TGTGCCAGTCTGAGGGGGGCCGGGAGCTATGGCTACACCTTC
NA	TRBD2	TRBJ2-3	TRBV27	CASSTTLTSGGTDTQYF	TGTGCCAGCAGTACTACCCTTACTAGCGGAGGCACAGATACGCAGTATTTT
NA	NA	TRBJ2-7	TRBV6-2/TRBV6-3	CASSLRLGEQYF	TGTGCCAGCAGTCTCCGTTTGGGCGAGCAGTACTTC
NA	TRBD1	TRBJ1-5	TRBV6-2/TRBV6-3	CASSRTGAENQPQHF	TGTGCCAGCAGTCGGACAGGGGCCGAGAATCAGCCCCAGCATTTT
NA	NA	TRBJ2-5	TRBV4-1	CASSQDGRGARETQYF	TGCGCCAGCAGCCAAGATGGGAGAGGGGCCAGAGAGACCCAGTACTTC
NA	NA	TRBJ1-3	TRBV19	CASRRGGTPGNTIYF	TGTGCCAGCCGCCGGGGGGGCACCCCTGGAAACACCATATATTTT
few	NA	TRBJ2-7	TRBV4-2	CASSQDGGGAYEQYF	TGTGCCAGCAGCCAAGATGGAGGGGGAGCCTACGAGCAGTACTTC
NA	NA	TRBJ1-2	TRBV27	CASSFGGESYGYTF	TGTGCCAGCAGTTTTGGAGGGGAATCCTATGGCTACACCTTC
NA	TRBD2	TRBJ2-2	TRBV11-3	CASSTSGVNTGELFF	TGTGCCAGCAGCACTAGCGGGGTGAACACCGGGGAGCTGTTTTTT
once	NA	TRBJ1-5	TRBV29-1	CSVQTGFSNQPQHF	TGCAGCGTCCAGACAGGATTTAGCAATCAGCCCCAGCATTTT
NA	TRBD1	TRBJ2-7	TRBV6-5	CASSRQGWTYEQYF	TGTGCCAGCAGTCGACAGGGGTGGACCTACGAGCAGTACTTC
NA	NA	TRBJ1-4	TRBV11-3	CASSLRWGRTNEKLFF	TGTGCCAGCAGCTTAAGGTGGGGGCGGACTAATGAAAAACTGTTTTTT
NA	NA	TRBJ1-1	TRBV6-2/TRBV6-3	CASSPFRVGNTEAFF	TGTGCCAGCAGTCCCTTTCGGGTGGGGAACACTGAAGCTTTCTTT
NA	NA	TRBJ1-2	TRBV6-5	CATRLGGLAGYTF	TGTGCCACGAGACTTGGGGGACTTGCGGGCTACACCTTC
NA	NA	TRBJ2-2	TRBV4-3	CASSQEITRVGELFF	TGCGCCAGCAGCCAAGAAATTACCAGGGTGGGGGAGCTGTTTTTT
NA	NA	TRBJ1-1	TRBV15	CATSKGVIVEAFF	TGTGCCACCAGTAAGGGGGTAATCGTTGAAGCTTTCTTT
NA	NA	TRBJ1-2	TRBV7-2	CASSWLREGYGYTF	TGTGCCAGCAGCTGGCTCAGGGAGGGCTATGGCTACACCTTC